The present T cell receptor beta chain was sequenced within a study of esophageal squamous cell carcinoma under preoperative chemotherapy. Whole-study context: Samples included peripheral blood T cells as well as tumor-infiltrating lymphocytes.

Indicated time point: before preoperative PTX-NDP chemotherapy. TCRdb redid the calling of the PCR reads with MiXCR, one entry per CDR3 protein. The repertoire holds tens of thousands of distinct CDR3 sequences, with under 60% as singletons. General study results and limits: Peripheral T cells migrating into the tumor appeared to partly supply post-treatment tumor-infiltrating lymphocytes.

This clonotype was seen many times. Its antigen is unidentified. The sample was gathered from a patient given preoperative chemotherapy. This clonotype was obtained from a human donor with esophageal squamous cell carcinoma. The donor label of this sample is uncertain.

For the CDR3, the DNA is TGTGCCAGCAGACGAGTGGGTGGTGAGCAGTTCTTC. Its protein product is CASRRVGGEQFF. V and J are TRBV11-2 and TRBJ2-1; unclear D gene. The V gene lost 6 bases and the J gene lost 9 bases, with 12 bases spanning the gap. Germline assignment: CDR1 SGHAT and CDR2 FQNNGV. This CDR3 comprises 12 residues.